The 28 T cell receptor beta chains reported below all come from one sample, sequenced in a study of blood T cell repertoires in COVID-19 (TCRdb year 2020). Library method: the immunoSEQ multiplex PCR assay. Held by TCRdb, this immuneACCESS table contains in-frame sequences only and omits some clones. Under half of the omission traces to an unresolved V gene where checked; the cause of the rest is unknown. The sample table shows over 200,000 clones, and about nine tenths are seen once. The ten largest clones take up 2.5% to 3% of the sample. Sequencing used peripheral blood. These receptors all stem from a woman in her fifties or sixties with acute or convalescent COVID-19.

The chain has TRBV12-3 or TRBV12-4 and TRBJ1-2; weak D call: TRBD1 (5 bases). V was pared by 6 bases and J by 4 bases, with 12 bases between. The CDR3 sequence is 13 residues long. CDR3 DNA: TGTGCCAGCAGGGCGGACATGGGCTATGGCTACACCTTC. Translated: CASRADMGYGYTF.

The rearrangement uses TRBV28 and TRBJ1-2; D gene unclear. Germline lookup yields CDR1 MDHEN and CDR2 SYDVKM. The length of the CDR3 is 12 residues. V shed 7 bases and J shed 1 base, with 7 bases lying between them. The DNA of the CDR3 is TGTGCCAGCACCCAGGTTAACTATGGCTACACCTTC. This gives the protein CASTQVNYGYTF.

This clone showed up just a few times. The CDR3: CATSSYGFSPLHF. The CDR3, as DNA: TGTGCCACCAGCTCTTACGGGTTTTCACCCCTCCACTTT. The V gene is TRBV15, the J gene TRBJ1-6; D not certain. The CDR3 extends over 13 amino acids. Germline V gives CDR1 LNHNV, CDR2 YYDKDF (reference sequence). The V and J ends lost 5 bases and 9 bases respectively, with 11 bases between them.

The chain couples TRBV6-5 to TRBJ2-1; 12 bases agree with TRBD2. J was trimmed by 9 bases and V by 6 bases; bases with no gene match: 6. Germline CDR1 MNHEY, CDR2 SVGAGI. This CDR3 region has 14 residues. The CDR3 DNA is TGTGCCAGCAGACCCACTAGCGGGGGGATTGAGCAGTTCTTC. It yields the protein CASRPTSGGIEQFF.

The rearrangement links TRBV7-9 to TRBJ1-1; 10 bases map to TRBD1. The CDR3 is 13 amino acids. Germline CDR1 and CDR2: SEHNR and FQNEAQ (reference sequence). V dropped 9 bases and J dropped 5; count of bases not matched to a gene: 6. For the CDR3, the DNA is TGTGCCAGTGGCCGGACAGGGGGGACTGAAGCTTTCTTT. This gives the protein CASGRTGGTEAFF.

This chain links TRBV6-5 with TRBJ2-7; unclear D gene. The CDR3 contains 10 residues. V was trimmed by 8 bases and J by 4 bases, leaving 6 bases between them. Germline CDR1 MNHEY, CDR2 SVGAGI. CDR3 sequence (DNA): TGTGCCAGCGCCCAGTACGAGCAGTACTTC. Residues: CASAQYEQYF.

The chain couples TRBV6-4 to TRBJ1-5; no clear D gene. The CDR3 spans 13 residues. V was pared by 5 bases and J by 6 bases, with 11 bases between. In germline, CDR1 is MRHNA, CDR2 SNTAGT. CDR3 in DNA: TGTGCCAGCAGTATTGACATTTCTCAGCCCCAGCATTTT. Translation gives CASSIDISQPQHF.

J is TRBJ1-2 and V is TRBV2; 8 bases line up with TRBD1. The germline CDR1 and CDR2 sequences are SNHLY and FYNNEI. J gave up 3 bases and V 2 bases, and 2 bases lay outside the gene matches. The CDR3 covers 14 residues. The CDR3 loop is CASSESGGHYGYTF. The CDR3 region has the DNA TGTGCCAGCAGTGAATCAGGGGGCCACTATGGCTACACCTTC.

This chain joins TRBV24-1 and TRBJ2-1; the match to TRBD1 covers 8 bases. Germline V CDR1 and CDR2: KGHDR, SFDVKD. There are 13 residues in the CDR3. V was clipped by 12 bases and J by 4 bases; unmatched bases: 7. CDR3 residues: CAVSRGPYNEQFF. The CDR3 region has the DNA TGTGCCGTATCCAGGGGGCCATACAATGAGCAGTTCTTC.

The chain uses TRBV11-3 and TRBJ2-3; TRBD2 matches 9 bases. The ends lost 4 bases at V and 3 bases at J; junction bases unmatched: 5. Germline V gene data show CDR1 as SGHNT and CDR2 as YENEEA. This CDR3 is built from 15 residues. The CDR3 DNA sequence: TGTGCCAGCAGCTCCCGGCTAGCGGGGACAGATACGCAGTATTTT. It yields the protein CASSSRLAGTDTQYF.

The chain carries TRBV3-1 (or the pseudogene TRBV3-2) and TRBJ1-2, with 9 bases fitting TRBD1. Trimming took 3 bases from V and 7 from J; bases not matched to a gene: 9. CDR1 is LGHDT and CDR2 is YNNKEL in the germline V gene (reference sequence). This CDR3 contains 15 residues. The CDR3 region has the DNA TGTGCCAGCAGCCACGCTTGGGACAGGGAATCTGGCTACACCTTC. Translation: CASSHAWDRESGYTF.

The rearrangement joins TRBV7-9 to TRBJ1-1, with D perhaps TRBD1 (6 bases). This CDR3 is 15 amino acids long. Looked up from germline, CDR1 is SEHNR and CDR2 is FQNEAQ (reference sequence). V lost 7 bases, J lost 1 base, and 16 bases lay in between. CDR3 bases: TGTGCCAGCAAACCAGGGGCTCCCCCGAACACTGAAGCTTTCTTT. Translating it yields CASKPGAPPNTEAFF. Full variable domain (outside the CDR3, taken from reference TRBV7-9 and TRBJ1-1): DTGVSQNPRHKITKRGQNVTFRCDPISEHNRLYWYRQTLGQGPEFLTYFQNEAQLEKSRLLSDRFSAERPKGSFSTLEIQRTEQGDSAMYLCASKPGAPPNTEAFFGQGTRLTVV.

In its sample, this clone was seen once. The chain carries TRBV27 and TRBJ2-1, with 10 bases fitting TRBD1. The CDR3 sequence is 15 residues long. V was pared by 7 bases and J by 6 bases, with 9 bases of the junction left unmatched. Germline V gene data show CDR1 as MNHEY and CDR2 as SMNVEV (reference sequence). The CDR3 spells CASKSLGQGRNEQFF. In DNA form, the CDR3 reads TGTGCCAGCAAATCCTTGGGACAGGGGCGCAATGAGCAGTTCTTC.

The chain uses TRBV30 and TRBJ2-3, with 7 positions matching TRBD2. This CDR3 has 14 residues. The J segment lost 2 bases and the V segment lost 3 bases, leaving 5 bases of the junction unmatched. Germline lookup yields CDR1 GTSNPN and CDR2 SVGIG (reference sequence). The CDR3 loop is CAWRWEGLTDTQYF. The DNA for the CDR3 is TGTGCCTGGAGGTGGGAGGGACTCACAGATACGCAGTATTTT.

The sample holds one count of this clone. CDR3 sequence reads: CASLALNTEAFF. The CDR3 DNA sequence: TGTGCCAGCCTAGCCTTGAACACTGAAGCTTTCTTT. The genes are TRBV28 and TRBJ1-1; D is unresolved. V was pared by 8 bases and J by 0 bases, with 7 bases between. Germline lookup yields CDR1 MDHEN and CDR2 SYDVKM. The CDR3 is made up of 12 amino acids. The complete variable domain, with remaining parts taken from reference TRBV28 and TRBJ1-1, reads DVKVTQSSRYLVKRTGEKVFLECVQDMDHENMFWYRQDPGLGLRLIYFSYDVKMKEKGDIPEGYSVSREKKERFSLILESASTNQTSMYLCASLALNTEAFFGQGTRLTVV.

The chain uses TRBV11-2 and TRBJ2-7; 11 bases agree with TRBD2. Germline V gene data show CDR1 as SGHAT and CDR2 as FQNNGV. This CDR3 comprises 15 residues. The V segment lost 5 bases and the J segment 0 bases; nucleotides outside the gene matches: 3. CDR3 sequence: CASSPGLADSYEQYF. The CDR3 DNA reads TGTGCCAGCAGCCCGGGACTAGCGGACTCCTACGAGCAGTACTTC.

This chain connects TRBV14 to TRBJ2-3; 9 positions match TRBD2. V lost 5 bases to trimming and J lost 0 bases; unmatched junction nucleotides: 6. Germline values: CDR1 SGHDN, CDR2 FVKESK. There are 16 residues in the CDR3. The CDR3 region is CASSTLAGASTDTQYF. Written as DNA, the CDR3 is TGTGCCAGCAGCACTTTAGCGGGAGCTAGCACAGATACGCAGTATTTT.

The CDR3 DNA sequence: TGTGCCAGCAGTTACTTAGGGGGTCGGTCCACTGAAGCTTTCTTT. It yields the protein CASSYLGGRSTEAFF. This chain links TRBV6-2 or TRBV6-3 with TRBJ1-1, with D possibly being TRBD1 (6 bases). The CDR3 is 15 residues long. V was trimmed by 1 base and J by 4 bases, leaving 13 bases between them. Germline V gene sequence: CDR1 MNHEY, CDR2 SVGEGT.

The gene calls are TRBV20-1 and TRBJ1-1; D is possibly TRBD1 (5 bases). V dropped 3 bases and J dropped 1 base, with 12 bases sitting between them. The germline V gene has CDR1 DFQATT and CDR2 SNEGSKA (reference sequence). The CDR3 runs 14 residues. The CDR3 region is CSASPAGRNTEAFF. CDR3 nucleotide sequence: TGCAGTGCTAGTCCCGCGGGACGGAACACTGAAGCTTTCTTT.

CDR3 residues: CATSDLRGASNTGELFF. CDR3 sequence (DNA): TGTGCCACCAGTGATTTGAGGGGCGCCTCGAACACCGGGGAGCTGTTTTTT. This sequence joins TRBV24-1 and TRBJ2-2; D may be TRBD1 (5 bases). Germline V gene lookup returns CDR1 KGHDR and CDR2 SFDVKD. CDR3 length: 17 amino acids. Trimming shortened V by 0 bases and J by 0 bases, and 10 bases separated the two germline ends.

The chain joins TRBV14 to TRBJ1-6; 7 bases fit TRBD1. The trim removed 5 bases at V and 7 bases at J, leaving 8 bases unmatched. Germline V gives CDR1 SGHDN, CDR2 FVKESK. The CDR3 extends over 15 amino acids. The CDR3 sequence is CASSSRGSANSPLHF. The CDR3 bases are TGTGCCAGCAGCTCCAGGGGGAGTGCGAATTCACCCCTCCACTTT.

The chain carries TRBV6-5 and TRBJ1-5; D is undetermined. V lost 5 bases, J lost 2 bases, and 13 bases lay in between. CDR3 size: 15 residues. Germline V gene lookup returns CDR1 MNHEY and CDR2 SVGAGI. Written as DNA, the CDR3 is TGTGCCAGCAGTCTAGACCCTGCGGGCAATCAGCCCCAGCATTTT. The encoded protein is CASSLDPAGNQPQHF.

The rearrangement uses TRBV6-2 or TRBV6-3 and TRBJ1-5; 7 nucleotides agree with TRBD1. V shed 1 base, J shed 7 bases, and the junction held 7 bases outside the gene matches. The length of the CDR3 is 15 residues. Germline CDR1 MNHEY, CDR2 SVGEGT. The CDR3 loop is CASSYFTGDRQPQHF. The CDR3 nucleotides read TGTGCCAGCAGTTACTTCACAGGGGATCGACAGCCCCAGCATTTT.

The V call is TRBV3-1 (or the pseudogene TRBV3-2), the J call TRBJ2-1; perhaps TRBD1 as D (5 bases). Germline values: CDR1 LGHDT, CDR2 YNNKEL (reference sequence). This CDR3 comprises 14 residues. V lost 1 base and J 9 bases, leaving 13 bases between the germline ends. For the CDR3, the DNA is TGTGCCAGCAGCCAAGTAGGCAGGGCTGGTGAGCAGTTCTTC. It yields the protein CASSQVGRAGEQFF.

This chain uses TRBV25-1 with TRBJ1-1; tentatively, D is TRBD1 (6 bases). V was cut by 6 bases and J by 0 bases, with 11 bases left in between. From germline, CDR1 is MGHDK and CDR2 SYGVNS. The CDR3 totals 14 residues. CDR3 coding DNA: TGTGCCAGCAGGGGAGACAGGCTGAACACTGAAGCTTTCTTT. Translated, it gives CASRGDRLNTEAFF.

V is TRBV9 and J is TRBJ2-7; no reliable D call. Germline CDR1 SGDLS, CDR2 YYNGEE. V lost 0 bases and J 0 bases, leaving 7 bases between the germline ends. There are 14 residues in the CDR3. The CDR3 here is CASSVDFSSYEQYF. DNA for the CDR3: TGTGCCAGCAGCGTAGATTTTAGCTCCTACGAGCAGTACTTC.

This clone has more than one count but fewer than ten. The chain combines TRBV11-2 with TRBJ2-2; 12 positions agree with TRBD2. The CDR3 has 16 amino acids. After removal of 1 base from V and 3 bases from J, the junction contained 0 bases not matched to a gene. Germline assignment: CDR1 SGHAT and CDR2 FQNNGV. The CDR3 reads CASSLGLAGDTGELFF. The CDR3 nucleotides read TGTGCCAGCAGCTTAGGACTAGCGGGAGACACCGGGGAGCTGTTTTTT.

V gene TRBV24-1 combines with J gene TRBJ2-2; possibly TRBD2 for D (6 bases). Trimming cost V 4 bases and J 4 bases, with 15 bases left between them. The CDR3 is 16 residues long. Germline CDR1 KGHDR, CDR2 SFDVKD. CDR3 sequence (DNA): TGTGCCACCAGTGACCTGGGGGGACCGGGCACCGGGGAGCTGTTTTTT. Residues: CATSDLGGPGTGELFF.